A selection of T cell receptor beta chains follows, all from one sample in a study of blood T cells in healthy people across ages. Each CDR3 protein gets one entry after TCRdb re-called the 5' RACE reads with MiXCR. The table has about 670,000 distinct CDR3 sequences, 40% to 45% seen once. The sample taken for sequencing was blood. These receptors originate from a man at least 80 years old in good health. CDR3s include the opening cysteine and the closing phenylalanine or tryptophan. The order of the fields is J gene, V gene, clone size, D gene, CDR3 DNA, CDR3 protein. The D gene is left open where the match is weak. A row's size may be missing; if present it is once, few, many or a size class.

TRBJ2-4 | TRBV6-4 | few | NA | TGTGCCAGCAGCGAGACCAGTAAAAACATTCAGTACTTC | CASSETSKNIQYF
TRBJ1-1 | TRBV29-1 | NA | NA | TGCAGCGTTGTAAGAGGCTACACTGAAGCTTTCTTT | CSVVRGYTEAFF
TRBJ2-7 | TRBV6-5 | few | NA | TGTGCCAGCAGTTCTACCGGGGCCTCCTACAATGAGCAGTACTTC | CASSSTGASYNEQYF
TRBJ2-5 | TRBV20-1 | few | NA | TGCAGTGCTTCGACTAGTACGTACCAAGAGACCCAGTACTTC | CSASTSTYQETQYF
TRBJ1-2 | TRBV27 | NA | NA | TGTGCCAGCAGTTTAGGCAGCAACTATGGCTACACCTTC | CASSLGSNYGYTF
TRBJ1-2 | TRBV20-1 | few | TRBD1 | TGCAGTGCTCGGATACAGGGGGCGCCGACCTATTATGGCTACACCTTC | CSARIQGAPTYYGYTF
TRBJ2-7 | TRBV28 | NA | NA | TGTGCCAGCAATACCCTAGTTTCGGAGCAGTACTTC | CASNTLVSEQYF
TRBJ2-2 | TRBV28 | few | TRBD2 | TGTGCCAGCAGTGCTAGCGGGAGTGGCACCGGGGAGCTGTTTTTT | CASSASGSGTGELFF
TRBJ2-5 | TRBV10-3 | many | TRBD1 | TGTGCCATCAGTGTTGACAGGGAAGAAGAGACCCAGTACTTC | CAISVDREEETQYF
TRBJ2-7 | TRBV4-2 | few | NA | TGTGCCAGCAGCCAAGGGGCTACGAGGGGCTACGAGCAGTACTTC | CASSQGATRGYEQYF
TRBJ1-5 | TRBV7-6 | NA | NA | TGTGCCAGCAGCCCAGGCACGGGAGTCCGTCAGCCCCAGCATTTT | CASSPGTGVRQPQHF
TRBJ1-1 | TRBV7-9 | NA | NA | TGTGCCAGCACCCAAGGTGGGCAGGGAACTGAAGCTTTCTTT | CASTQGGQGTEAFF
TRBJ2-1 | TRBV7-9 | NA | NA | TGTGCCAGAGCCCAATCAGGTTACAATGAGCAGTTCTTC | CARAQSGYNEQFF
TRBJ1-5 | TRBV7-2 | NA | NA | TGTGCCAGCAGCTTAGCGCCCCAGGGGACCCATCAGCCCCAGCATTTT | CASSLAPQGTHQPQHF
TRBJ2-5 | TRBV27 | few | TRBD2 | TGTGCCAGCAGTTTAACAGGCGGGGGGGTGGAGACCCAGTACTTC | CASSLTGGGVETQYF
TRBJ2-2 | TRBV7-2 | few | NA | TGTGCCAGCAGCTTAGCGCAGAGGAAGGTCGGGGAGCTGTTTTTT | CASSLAQRKVGELFF
TRBJ2-7 | TRBV29-1 | many | NA | TGCAGCGTTGAGGGGGAGTTGTTCGAGCAGTACTTC | CSVEGELFEQYF
TRBJ2-4 | TRBV6-5 | few | TRBD1 | TGTGCCAGCAAAGAGGACAGGGGTCAGCTAAACATTCAGTACTTC | CASKEDRGQLNIQYF
TRBJ2-7 | TRBV10-3 | many | TRBD2 | TGTGCCAGTAGCGGGGGGGCGCACGAGCAGTACTTC | CASSGGAHEQYF
TRBJ1-4 | TRBV6-2/TRBV6-3 | NA | TRBD1 | TGTGCCAGCAGTTACGGGCCTACAAGGACAGGGGAAAAACTGTTTTTT | CASSYGPTRTGEKLFF
TRBJ1-5 | TRBV20-1 | NA | NA | TGCAGTGCCCCAGGGATTCTTAATCAGCCCCAGCATTTT | CSAPGILNQPQHF
TRBJ1-6 | TRBV12-3/TRBV12-4 | NA | TRBD1 | TGTGCCAGCAGTTTTACAGGGACAGGTTGGGCACCCCTCCACTTT | CASSFTGTGWAPLHF
TRBJ2-3 | TRBV6-5 | NA | NA | TGTGCCAGCAGTTACTCGGATTCTGGCGCAGATACGCAGTATTTT | CASSYSDSGADTQYF
TRBJ2-7 | TRBV27 | NA | TRBD2 | TGTGCCAGCAGCCTACTAGCGGGCTCGACCTACGAGCAGTACTTC | CASSLLAGSTYEQYF
TRBJ2-6 | TRBV5-1 | few | TRBD1 | TGCGCCAGCAGCTTGGCCGGGACAGGGGTCGGGGCCAACGTCCTGACTTTC | CASSLAGTGVGANVLTF
TRBJ2-3 | TRBV20-1 | NA | NA | TGCAGTGTTAAGACTGCGCTTCTCACAGATACGCAGTATTTT | CSVKTALLTDTQYF
TRBJ1-2 | TRBV6-5 | many | NA | TGTGCCAGCCGAAAACAGGGAGCTGGCTACACCTTC | CASRKQGAGYTF
TRBJ2-3 | TRBV7-2 | NA | NA | TGTGCCAGCAGCCGTTCGAGGGACCTCACAGATACACAGTATTTT | CASSRSRDLTDTQYF
TRBJ2-1 | TRBV11-2 | NA | TRBD2 | TGTGCCAGCAGCTTCGTAGCGGGAGACAATGAGCAGTTCTTC | CASSFVAGDNEQFF
TRBJ2-4 | TRBV12-5 | NA | NA | TGTGCTAGTGGTTTGTGGGGGCCGGAAGCCAAAAACATTCAGTACTTC | CASGLWGPEAKNIQYF
TRBJ1-6 | TRBV7-2 | NA | NA | TGTGCCAGCAGCTTAGCGGCGCATCCTTATAATTCACCCCTCCACTTT | CASSLAAHPYNSPLHF
TRBJ2-7 | TRBV4-3 | few | NA | TGCGCCAGCAGCCAAGTTAGGGAGCCCCCCTACGAGCAGTACTTC | CASSQVREPPYEQYF
TRBJ2-4 | TRBV5-1 | NA | NA | TGCGCCAGCAGTTTAGGGGACGGAAACATTCAGTACTTC | CASSLGDGNIQYF
TRBJ2-7 | TRBV12-3/TRBV12-4 | NA | NA | TGTGCCAGCAGTTTCGCCCAAGGCGAGCAGTACTTC | CASSFAQGEQYF
TRBJ2-6 | TRBV9 | NA | TRBD2 | TGTGCCAGCAGCGCACCAGCGGGAGTCTCTGGGGCCAACGTCCTGACTTTC | CASSAPAGVSGANVLTF
TRBJ1-1 | TRBV7-2 | few | NA | TGTGCCAGCAGCTTCCGAAGGGGATTTGAAGCTTTCTTT | CASSFRRGFEAFF